This T cell receptor (beta chain) was recorded in a study of identical twins. Per germline, CDR1 SGDLS and CDR2 YYNGEE. Trimming took 3 bases from V and 4 from J; bases not matched to a gene: 8. The CDR3 is 16 residues long. Each CDR3 protein is one row after TCRdb ran MiXCR on the 5' RACE reads. The sample lists about 190,000 distinct CDR3 sequences, more than 15% occurring once. These data were also filed under a second study, of T cells expressing NK-cell markers. That work states: Expanded NKG2C+ T cell clones were not confirmed as HCMV-specific.

The rearrangement uses TRBV9 and TRBJ1-1, with TRBD1 identical over 11 bases. Sequenced: CD8+ T cells sorted from blood. The receptor's source is a woman between 18 and 29 years old in good health. The chain's CDR3 is CASSARTGGRSTEAFF. The CDR3 DNA reads TGTGCCAGCAGCGCGAGGACAGGGGGCAGGAGCACTGAAGCTTTCTTT.